The T cell receptor (beta chain) under discussion was sequenced for a study of shared clonotypes between healthy human individuals. Whole-study results and caveats: Generation probabilities of non-shared clonotypes were lower (relative to those shared by all four donors). Sharing across four donors was highest in naive CD4 (approximately 5%) and lowest in memory CD8 (about 0.4%). Specimens sampled were limited to blood, with tissue repertoires likely differing.

Per germline, CDR1 LGHNA and CDR2 YSLEER. This CDR3 region has 13 residues. Deletions cut 2 bases from V and 6 bases from J, with 7 bases between. For sorted subsets, approximately 180 ng DNA per replicate equaled around 30,000 T cell genomes. Clones were read by immunoSEQ multiplex PCR, and TCRdb kept only the in-frame ones, dropping some. The table shows about 960,000 clones, with 70% to 85% occurring only once. A remark on this clone: Its antigen is currently unknown.

Sequencing used memory CD4+ T cells sorted from blood. Documented subset: CD45RA-negative fraction. V is TRBV4-3 and J is TRBJ2-2; D not resolved. The receptor was isolated from a young man in good health. This CDR3 is CASSQSPPGELFF. CDR3 sequence (DNA): TGCGCCAGCAGCCAAAGCCCCCCCGGGGAGCTGTTTTTT.